One and the same sample provided the 12 T cell receptor beta chains below, sequenced in a study of cytomegalovirus exposure and HLA in healthy donors. PCR used 60 Vbeta primers and 13 Jbeta primers. Method: immunoSEQ multiplex PCR; TCRdb's copy keeps in-frame clones and lacks some. The data show about 82,000 clones, around 73% seen once. The sample consisted of PBMCs. These receptor sequences come from a man aged 45-60 years in good health and CMV-seronegative.

This clone was picked up many times. The CDR3 DNA is TGTGCCAGCAGCTTTTTCGGGGGCACAGATACGCAGTATTTT. Its protein is CASSFFGGTDTQYF. The rearrangement uses TRBV7-3 and TRBJ2-3; possible D gene TRBD2, 5 bases. The CDR3 totals 14 residues. The germline V and J ends were trimmed by 3 bases and 1 base, with 8 bases remaining between them. Germline V gene sequence: CDR1 SGHTA, CDR2 FQGTGA.

The CDR3 DNA reads TGTGCCAGCAGCTTAGTCACAGTCTCTGGAAACACCATATATTTT. Encoded protein: CASSLVTVSGNTIYF. The chain joins TRBV5-6 to TRBJ1-3; D is ambiguous. The CDR3 runs 15 residues. Per the germline V gene, CDR1 is SGHDT and CDR2 is YYEEEE. Trimming stripped 2 bases from V and 0 bases from J, with 9 bases between.

This clone is judged medium-sized. The V call is TRBV5-6, the J call TRBJ2-7, with 8 bases lining up with TRBD1. From germline, CDR1 is SGHDT and CDR2 YYEEEE. Trimming took 4 bases from V and 0 from J; bases not matched to a gene: 6. This CDR3 region has 15 residues. The CDR3 nucleotides are TGTGCCAGCAGCGCCCGGGACAGGCTCTCCTACGAGCAGTACTTC. The encoded protein is CASSARDRLSYEQYF. Filled out from reference TRBV5-6 and TRBJ2-7, the complete variable domain reads DAGVTQSPTHLIKTRGQQVTLRCSPKSGHDTVSWYQQALGQGPQFIFQYYEEEERQRGNFPDRFSGHQFPNYSSELNVNALLLGDSALYLCASSARDRLSYEQYFGPGTRLTVT.

The J gene is TRBJ2-3, the V gene TRBV14, with D unclear. Germline V gene data show CDR1 as SGHDN and CDR2 as FVKESK. The CDR3 has 15 residues. Trimming left V 0 bases short and J 2 bases short, with 9 bases between. The CDR3 DNA follows: TGTGCCAGCAGCCAAGATCGACTCTTCACAGATACGCAGTATTTT. Its protein is CASSQDRLFTDTQYF.

This clone was observed a handful of times. The chain is built from TRBV6-5 and TRBJ2-5; a possible D gene is TRBD1 (6 bases). The V end was cut by 0 bases, the J end by 3 bases, with 11 bases between. The germline V gene encodes CDR1 MNHEY and CDR2 SVGAGI. This CDR3 comprises 15 residues. CDR3 region: CASSYSHRTEETQYF. The DNA of the CDR3 is TGTGCCAGCAGTTACTCTCATCGGACAGAAGAGACCCAGTACTTC.

In this sample, this clone turned up once. A junction boundary mismatches the germline segment, possibly from a read error. The V and J genes are TRBV7-9 and TRBJ1-2; 8 bases agree with TRBD1. This CDR3 has 14 residues. CDR1 and CDR2 from the germline V gene are SEHNR and FQNEAQ (reference sequence). The CDR3 loop is CSSSSPGQGRFYTF. As DNA, the CDR3 is TGTTCCAGCAGCTCACCAGGACAGGGTCGCTTCTACACCTTC.

This clone was recorded once. This chain links TRBV6-5 with TRBJ1-4; unclear D gene. Germline V CDR1 and CDR2: MNHEY, SVGAGI. V gave up 8 bases and J gave up 10 bases, with 20 bases separating them. The CDR3 contains 14 residues. CDR3 residues: CASHPRSGDGKLFF. The DNA of the CDR3 is TGTGCCAGCCATCCAAGGTCCGGGGATGGAAAACTGTTTTTT.

This chain links TRBV2 with TRBJ2-1; D not certain. Trimming cost V 8 bases and J 5 bases, with 7 bases left between them. This CDR3 has 11 residues. The germline gives CDR1 SNHLY, CDR2 FYNNEI. CDR3 residues: CASLYNNEQFF. DNA of the CDR3: TGTGCCAGCCTCTATAACAATGAGCAGTTCTTC.

The rearrangement links TRBV2 to TRBJ2-6; the match to TRBD1 covers 7 bases. J was trimmed by 0 bases and V by 7 bases; bases with no gene match: 15. There are 19 residues in the CDR3. Germline loops: CDR1 SNHLY, CDR2 FYNNEI. The CDR3 protein is CASTRNEGDRYSGANVLTF. The CDR3 bases are TGTGCCAGCACCCGAAACGAGGGGGACAGATACTCTGGGGCCAACGTCCTGACTTTC.

This clone was observed once. The rearrangement uses TRBV9 and TRBJ2-1; 10 nucleotides match TRBD2. Germline-derived CDR1 and CDR2 are SGDLS and YYNGEE. Trimming removed 4 bases from V and 8 bases from J; junction bases left unmatched: 12. The CDR3 covers 16 residues. CDR3 in amino acids: CASSPPLAGPFDEQFF. In DNA form, the CDR3 reads TGTGCCAGCAGCCCCCCACTAGCGGGGCCCTTCGATGAGCAGTTCTTC.

The V call is TRBV5-5, the J call TRBJ1-2; possibly TRBD1 for D (5 bases). From germline, CDR1 is SGHKS and CDR2 YYEKEE (reference sequence). The length of the CDR3 is 13 residues. Deletions cut 4 bases from V and 4 bases from J, with 11 bases between. CDR3 DNA sequence: TGTGCCAGCAGCCCCCTGGGACTCTATGGCTACACCTTC. This translates into CASSPLGLYGYTF. The entire variable domain, with the rest obtained from reference TRBV5-5 and TRBJ1-2, is as follows: DAGVTQSPTHLIKTRGQQVTLRCSPISGHKSVSWYQQVLGQGPQFIFQYYEKEERGRGNFPDRFSARQFPNYSSELNVNALLLGDSALYLCASSPLGLYGYTFGSGTRLTVV.

The gene calls are TRBV5-1 and TRBJ1-2; the D gene is possibly TRBD1 (6 bases). This CDR3 region has 14 residues. Trimming cost V 3 bases and J 7 bases, with 16 bases left between them. CDR1 SGHRS and CDR2 YFSETQ come from the germline V gene. The CDR3 loop is CASSSPGGAGGYTF. In DNA form, the CDR3 reads TGCGCCAGCAGCTCCCCCGGGGGGGCGGGTGGCTACACCTTC.